One and the same sample provided the 21 T cell receptor beta chains below, sequenced in a study of control samples from healthy donors and cancer patients. The repertoire was sequenced with immunoSEQ multiplex PCR; TCRdb's copy has only in-frame clones and lacks some. The sample consists of 100,000 to 150,000 clones, about 89% of them appearing once. Material for sequencing was blood. The receptors were sampled from a man aged 50 to 59 in good health.

The CDR3 protein is CASSLGLAGAFSYEQYF. CDR3 nucleotide sequence: TGCGCCAGCAGCTTAGGACTAGCGGGGGCATTTTCCTACGAGCAGTACTTC. The chain joins TRBV5-1 to TRBJ2-7; 13 nucleotides align to TRBD2. CDR1 is SGHRS and CDR2 is YFSETQ in the germline V gene. J gave up 1 base and V 2 bases, and 6 bases lay outside the gene matches. The CDR3 is 17 amino acids. Complete variable domain (other parts from reference TRBV5-1 and TRBJ2-7): KAGVTQTPRYLIKTRGQQVTLSCSPISGHRSVSWYQQTPGQGLQFLFEYFSETQRNKGNFPGRFSGRQFSNSRSEMNVSTLELGDSALYLCASSLGLAGAFSYEQYFGPGTRLTVT.

J is TRBJ1-6 and V is TRBV19; D unclear. The V gene's germline CDR1 is LNHDA and CDR2 SQIVND (reference sequence). Trimming pared 4 bases from V and 10 bases from J, leaving 11 bases between. CDR3 length equals 13 residues. DNA of the CDR3: TGTGCCAGTAGTACAGGCGGATACTCACCCCTCCACTTT. Its translation: CASSTGGYSPLHF.

This chain connects TRBV7-8 to TRBJ1-2, with D possibly being TRBD1 (6 bases). This CDR3 comprises 16 residues. The V gene's germline CDR1 is SGHVS and CDR2 FQNEAQ. Trimming pared 1 base from V and 0 bases from J, leaving 12 bases between. In nucleotides, the CDR3 is TGTGCCAGCAGCTTAGTGTCAGGGGCGACTAACTATGGCTACACCTTC. As protein: CASSLVSGATNYGYTF.

V usage is TRBV5-4 and J usage is TRBJ1-6; D is unclear. Germline CDR1 is SGHNT and CDR2 is YYREEE (reference sequence). The V end lost 4 bases, the J end lost 5 bases, and 10 bases lay between the germline ends. CDR3 size: 14 residues. The CDR3: CASSHLGDNSPLHF. In nucleotides, the CDR3 is TGTGCCAGCAGCCATCTTGGGGATAATTCACCCCTCCACTTT.

This clone was recorded many times. At the DNA level, this CDR3 is encoded by other sequences in the same sample as well. This chain connects TRBV29-1 to TRBJ2-7; 8 bases match TRBD1. The CDR3 contains 12 residues. Germline CDR1 reads SQVTM; CDR2 reads ANQGSEA. The V segment lost 6 bases and the J segment 5 bases; nucleotides outside the gene matches: 6. CDR3 sequence (DNA): TGCAGCGTCCGGGGACAGGTCGACGAGCAGTACTTC. Amino acids: CSVRGQVDEQYF.

V gene TRBV6-1 combines with J gene TRBJ2-5; 9 bases fit TRBD1. Germline loops: CDR1 MNHNS, CDR2 SASEGT. The CDR3 contains 16 residues. Trimming removed 3 bases from V and 0 bases from J; junction bases left unmatched: 5. The CDR3 DNA is TGTGCCAGCAGTGAGCTGGGACAGGGATACCAAGAGACCCAGTACTTC. Its protein product is CASSELGQGYQETQYF.

The chain carries TRBV6-6 and TRBJ1-6; TRBD1 might be the D (6 bases). From germline, CDR1 is MNHNY and CDR2 SVGAGI (reference sequence). The V end lost 2 bases, the J end lost 10 bases, and 18 bases lay between the germline ends. The CDR3 has 16 amino acids. CDR3 sequence (DNA): TGTGCCAGCAGTTACGGCACCACAGGGTTAGGATCACCCCTCCACTTT. Its translation is CASSYGTTGLGSPLHF.

The genes are TRBV5-5 and TRBJ1-4; D might be TRBD1 (6 bases). The CDR3 has 15 residues. Germline CDR1 reads SGHKS; CDR2 reads YYEKEE (reference sequence). V lost 0 bases, J lost 2 bases, and 8 bases lay in between. The CDR3 loop is CASSLDTGTNEKLFF. The CDR3 region has the DNA TGTGCCAGCAGCTTGGACACAGGGACTAATGAAAAACTGTTTTTT.

This clone was seen once. V is TRBV9 and J is TRBJ2-5, with 9 bases matching TRBD1. The CDR3 consists of 16 residues. V dropped 4 bases and J dropped 5; count of bases not matched to a gene: 12. Germline CDR1 reads SGDLS; CDR2 reads YYNGEE. CDR3 nucleotides: TGTGCCAGCAGCCCTCCCGGGACAGGGAGTTGGGAGACCCAGTACTTC. It encodes CASSPPGTGSWETQYF.

The DNA for the CDR3 is TGTGCCAGCATGCAAGCACAGGGGGCGCGGCAGCCCCAGCATTTT. Translation gives CASMQAQGARQPQHF. The chain employs TRBV6-1 and TRBJ1-5; the match to TRBD1 covers 9 bases. V gave up 7 bases and J gave up 7 bases; unmatched junction bases: 11. The CDR3 spans 15 residues. Germline CDR1 is MNHNS and CDR2 is SASEGT.

V gene TRBV7-2 combines with J gene TRBJ1-5, with D possibly matching TRBD1 (6 bases). The CDR3 runs to 15 residues. CDR1 is SGHTA and CDR2 is FQGNSA in the germline V gene. Trimming cost V 5 bases and J 0 bases, with 11 bases left between them. The DNA for the CDR3 is TGTGCCAGCAGCGGGACACATTTTAGCAATCAGCCCCAGCATTTT. Translation: CASSGTHFSNQPQHF. Full variable domain (outside the CDR3, taken from reference TRBV7-2 and TRBJ1-5): GAGVSQSPSNKVTEKGKDVELRCDPISGHTALYWYRQSLGQGLEFLIYFQGNSAPDKSGLPSDRFSAERTGGSVSTLTIQRTQQEDSAVYLCASSGTHFSNQPQHFGDGTRLSIL.

The rearrangement joins TRBV29-1 to TRBJ1-1, with unresolved D. The V end was cut by 1 base, the J end by 1 base, with 13 bases between. The CDR3 consists of 15 residues. CDR1 is SQVTM, CDR2 ANQGSEA, per germline. CDR3 in DNA: TGCAGCGTTGAAGGGGGAGTAGGAAAGAACACTGAAGCTTTCTTT. This codes for CSVEGGVGKNTEAFF.

The J gene is TRBJ2-7, the V gene TRBV9, with 8 bases lining up with TRBD1. CDR1 is SGDLS, CDR2 YYNGEE, per germline. With V trimmed by 4 bases and J by 1 base, 4 bases remained unmatched. This CDR3 has 14 residues. The CDR3: CASSSTGGSYEQYF. CDR3 coding DNA: TGTGCCAGCAGCTCAACAGGGGGTTCCTACGAGCAGTACTTC.

This clone was seen a single time. J is TRBJ2-2 and V is TRBV30, with unresolved D. The CDR3 is 14 residues long. The V gene's germline CDR1 is GTSNPN and CDR2 SVGIG (reference sequence). V lost 2 bases, J lost 2 bases, and 9 bases lay in between. The CDR3 coding sequence is TGTGCCTGGAGTATAGGCACTAACACCGGGGAGCTGTTTTTT. Translating it yields CAWSIGTNTGELFF.

In its sample, this clone was seen once. This chain connects TRBV7-2 to TRBJ1-1; TRBD1 agrees at 9 bases. Germline CDR1 SGHTA, CDR2 FQGNSA. V trimming: 5 bases; J trimming: 5 bases; junction bases outside the gene matches: 3. There are 13 residues in the CDR3. The CDR3 loop is CASSRTGATEAFF. CDR3 coding DNA: TGTGCCAGCAGCAGGACAGGGGCAACTGAAGCTTTCTTT.

This chain uses TRBV9 with TRBJ2-3; 10 nucleotides line up with TRBD2. The CDR3 is made up of 15 amino acids. The ends lost 7 bases at V and 1 base at J; junction bases unmatched: 6. Germline values: CDR1 SGDLS, CDR2 YYNGEE. DNA for the CDR3: TGTGCCAGCCGAGGAGGACTAGCGGGCACAGATACGCAGTATTTT. This translates into CASRGGLAGTDTQYF.

The chain has TRBV4-2 and TRBJ1-4, with D perhaps TRBD1 (6 bases). Germline V lookup: CDR1 LGHNA, CDR2 YNFKEQ. Trimming took off 3 bases at V and 4 bases at J, with 9 bases between the two ends. This CDR3 comprises 14 residues. CDR3 bases: TGTGCCAGCAGCCAGAACAGGGTTAATGAAAAACTGTTTTTT. It is translated as CASSQNRVNEKLFF.

The rearrangement uses TRBV6-2 or TRBV6-3 and TRBJ1-1, with 8 bases lining up with TRBD1. CDR1 and CDR2 from the germline V gene are MNHEY and SVGEGT. CDR3 size: 15 residues. Germline trimming cut 0 bases from V and 11 bases from J; bases unmatched to any gene: 11. As DNA, the CDR3 is TGTGCCAGCAGTTACTCGCCCAGGACAGGGCCCGGGGCTTTCTTT. Translated: CASSYSPRTGPGAFF.

The chain joins TRBV4-3 to TRBJ1-6, with 7 bases lining up with TRBD1. Germline V lookup: CDR1 LGHNA, CDR2 YSLEER. The CDR3 covers 17 residues. V trimming: 0 bases; J trimming: 2 bases; junction bases outside the gene matches: 4. The CDR3: CASSQDNRGTYNSPLHF. The CDR3 DNA follows: TGCGCCAGCAGCCAAGATAACAGGGGAACCTATAATTCACCCCTCCACTTT.

The chain carries TRBV27 and TRBJ1-2; TRBD1 might be the D (6 bases). Germline values: CDR1 MNHEY, CDR2 SMNVEV (reference sequence). The V and J ends lost 6 bases and 4 bases respectively, with 9 bases between them. This CDR3 has 12 residues. CDR3 DNA: TGTGCCAGCAGCCCACAGGGCTATGGCTACACCTTC. It encodes CASSPQGYGYTF.

Written as DNA, the CDR3 is TGTGCCAGCTCACCAGGGACTGTCGCTTTCTTT. Translated, it gives CASSPGTVAFF. The chain carries TRBV18 and TRBJ1-1; D perhaps matches TRBD1 (5 bases). The germline CDR1 and CDR2 sequences are KGHSH and LQKENI. V was shortened by 2 bases and J by 11 bases, with 9 bases between the two germline ends. The CDR3 length is 11 residues.